This T cell receptor (beta chain) was found in a study of PD-1 blockade in mismatch repair-deficient tumors. General study points: Three of seven peptides expanded clones, giving approximately 150 unique blood TCRs.

Regarding time point: identical roughly ten-day culture without peptide (control). The ends lost 8 bases at V and 4 bases at J; junction bases unmatched: 3. There are 13 residues in the CDR3. Germline assignment: CDR1 MNHNS and CDR2 SASEGT. In this sample, this clone turned up once. The target antigen is unknown. Profiling relied on immunoSEQ multiplex PCR, and the TCRdb table lists in-frame clones only, not all of them. The repertoire includes 11,000 to 15,000 clones, 65% to 90% of them detected once, and 11% sits in the top ten. Sequences were derived from cells cultured in vitro, sampled from a patient treated with pembrolizumab. This chain joins TRBV6-1 and TRBJ2-1; 9 bases match TRBD2. The receptor was isolated from an adult with mismatch repair-deficient cancer. The CDR3 coding sequence is TGTGCCAGCCTAGCGGGACTTTACAATGAGCAGTTCTTC. It specifies CASLAGLYNEQFF.